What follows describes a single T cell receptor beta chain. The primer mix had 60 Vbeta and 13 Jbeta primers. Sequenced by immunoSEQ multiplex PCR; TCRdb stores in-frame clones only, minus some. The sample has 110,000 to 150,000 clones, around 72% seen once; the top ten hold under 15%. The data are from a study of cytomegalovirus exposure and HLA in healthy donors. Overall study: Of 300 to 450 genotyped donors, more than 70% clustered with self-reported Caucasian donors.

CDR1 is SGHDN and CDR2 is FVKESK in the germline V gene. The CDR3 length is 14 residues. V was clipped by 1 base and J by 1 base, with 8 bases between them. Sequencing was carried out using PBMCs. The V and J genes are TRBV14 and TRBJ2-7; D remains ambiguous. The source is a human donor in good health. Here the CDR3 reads CASSQGTPSYEQYF. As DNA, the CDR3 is TGTGCCAGCAGCCAAGGAACTCCATCCTACGAGCAGTACTTC.